Here is one T cell receptor beta chain with its context. This sample is part of a study of control samples from healthy donors and cancer patients. Some clones are missing from TCRdb's copy, which holds only in-frame ones; the method was immunoSEQ multiplex PCR. The sample has fewer than 70,000 clones; 87% are singletons. This TCR was sampled from a man between 60 and 75 years old with head and neck cancer. The specimen sequenced was PBMCs.

This chain's CDR3 is CASSPVVLTGTNEKLFF. CDR3 nucleotides: TGTGCCAGCTCACCGGTGGTTTTGACAGGGACTAATGAAAAACTGTTTTTT. The V call is TRBV18, the J call TRBJ1-4; 7 nucleotides line up with TRBD1. The CDR3 has 17 residues. The V segment lost 3 bases and the J segment 2 bases; nucleotides outside the gene matches: 9. CDR1 KGHSH and CDR2 LQKENI come from the germline V gene.